The 21 T cell receptor beta chains listed next were all sequenced from one sample in a study of T cell repertoires in cytomegalovirus infection. TCRdb reprocessed the reads with MiXCR, giving one entry per CDR3 protein. The sample contains tens of thousands of distinct CDR3 sequences, roughly a quarter of which appear only once. What these receptors recognize is not known. The sequencing used CD8+ T cells from cultured PBMCs, collected from culture after CMV antigen stimulation. The receptor source for this set is a human donor in good health (CMV status not recorded). Some clones in this sample may be carry-over from other donors' samples.

Details on this clonotype: The CDR3 carries no conserved terminal phenylalanine or tryptophan, so it likely arises from a read error. This rearrangement joins TRBV7-3 to TRBJ2-7, with unresolved D. The V end was cut by 6 bases, the J end by 4 bases, with 10 bases between. Germline CDR1 is SGHTA and CDR2 is FQGTGA. This CDR3 has 12 residues. CDR3 protein: CASRGELYEQYI. The CDR3 DNA follows: TGTGCCAGCAGGGGTGAGCTTTACGAGCAGTACATC.

In the case of this clonotype: Given a much more abundant clone one base away, this may be a read error. Since the CDR3 does not end with the conserved phenylalanine or tryptophan, this likely comes from a read error. The chain is built from TRBV7-7 and TRBJ1-5, with D possibly being TRBD1 (6 bases). The CDR3 runs to 14 residues. Trimming shortened V by 5 bases and J by 1 base, and 9 bases separated the two germline ends. Germline assignment: CDR1 SSHAT and CDR2 FNYEAQ (reference sequence). The CDR3 region has the DNA TGTGCCAGCAGCCGACAGGACAGCAATCAGCCCCAGCATTGT. Protein: CASSRQDSNQPQHC.

CDR3 region: CASSNRGLNTEAFF. CDR3 nucleotide sequence: TGTGCCAGCAGCAACAGGGGGCTGAACACTGAAGCTTTCTTT. The chain links TRBV27 to TRBJ1-1, with 9 bases lining up with TRBD1. This CDR3 is built from 14 residues. CDR1 is MNHEY and CDR2 is SMNVEV in the germline V gene (reference sequence). V gave up 6 bases and J gave up 0 bases; unmatched junction bases: 2.

This sequence joins TRBV7-9 and TRBJ2-5; perhaps TRBD1 as D (5 bases). This CDR3 has 13 amino acids. With 5 bases removed from V and 2 bases from J, the gap between germline ends came to 9 bases. From germline, CDR1 is SEHNR and CDR2 FQNEAQ (reference sequence). CDR3 nucleotides: TGTGCCAGCAGCCTGGACATACAAGAGACCCAGTACTTC. As protein: CASSLDIQETQYF.

The V call is TRBV25-1, the J call TRBJ1-5; no reliable D call. Germline-derived CDR1 and CDR2 are MGHDK and SYGVNS. The CDR3 length is 14 residues. Trimming took 8 bases from V and 5 from J, leaving 16 bases between them. CDR3 sequence reads: CASSGKRPDQPQHF. CDR3 nucleotides: TGTGCCAGCTCCGGTAAGAGGCCAGATCAGCCCCAGCATTTT.

The chain combines TRBV4-3 with TRBJ1-2, with D possibly TRBD1 on 5 matching bases. Germline V gives CDR1 LGHNA, CDR2 YSLEER. This CDR3 spans 15 amino acids. V lost 3 bases, J lost 8 bases, and 19 bases lay in between. The CDR3 region has the DNA TGCGCCAGCAGCCAGGGTGTGGCCACAGGTGGAGGCTACACCTTC. This encodes CASSQGVATGGGYTF.

The chain uses TRBV6-5 and TRBJ2-7, with 8 bases that match TRBD2. From germline, CDR1 is MNHEY and CDR2 SVGAGI. The ends lost 1 base at V and 3 bases at J; junction bases unmatched: 8. The CDR3 runs 16 residues. The CDR3 loop reads CASSYCGREDFYEQYF. For the CDR3, the DNA is TGTGCCAGCAGTTACTGCGGGCGGGAGGACTTCTACGAGCAGTACTTC.

The table lists this clonotype with many counts. The chain is built from TRBV28 and TRBJ2-7; 10 bases match TRBD2. This CDR3 comprises 14 residues. V shed 6 bases and J 4 bases; nucleotides not matched to a gene: 6. Germline assignment: CDR1 MDHEN and CDR2 SYDVKM. The CDR3 reads CASSPTSGVYEQYF. DNA of the CDR3: TGTGCCAGCAGCCCTACTAGCGGGGTTTACGAGCAGTACTTC.

This clonotype appeared many times. The CDR3 loop is CASSPGPSNQPQHF. The CDR3 nucleotides are TGTGCCAGCAGCCCCGGGCCCAGTAATCAGCCCCAGCATTTT. J is TRBJ1-5 and V is TRBV5-4; D unresolved. The CDR3 sequence is 14 residues long. Trimming took 4 bases from V and 4 from J, leaving 12 bases between them. CDR1 and CDR2 (germline): SGHNT, YYREEE (reference sequence).

This chain uses TRBV5-1 with TRBJ2-2; D unclear. Germline V lookup: CDR1 SGHRS, CDR2 YFSETQ. Trimming stripped 4 bases from V and 7 bases from J, with 11 bases between. The CDR3 is 13 residues long. This CDR3 is CASSLTMGGELFF. CDR3 nucleotides: TGCGCCAGCAGCCTCACTATGGGCGGGGAGCTGTTTTTT.

Here the CDR3 DNA reads TGCGCCAGCAGCCAAGACGAGTCCGGGACAGGGGTACGGACTGAAGCTTTCTTT. It yields the protein CASSQDESGTGVRTEAFF. V and J are TRBV4-3 and TRBJ1-1, with 10 bases identical to TRBD1. The ends lost 0 bases at V and 5 bases at J; junction bases unmatched: 12. The germline V gene encodes CDR1 LGHNA and CDR2 YSLEER. This CDR3 spans 18 amino acids.

The table lists this clonotype with many counts. This rearrangement joins TRBV7-8 to TRBJ2-1; possible D gene TRBD2, 5 bases. The CDR3 totals 16 residues. V lost 5 bases to trimming and J lost 0 bases, with 14 bases between them. Germline V gene data show CDR1 as SGHVS and CDR2 as FQNEAQ. The CDR3 coding sequence is TGTGCCAGCAGCCCCCTCGGGATGAGCTCCTACAATGAGCAGTTCTTC. Translation gives CASSPLGMSSYNEQFF.

The chain has TRBV19 and TRBJ2-1, with 7 bases aligning to TRBD2. V lost 1 base to trimming and J lost 10 bases; unmatched junction nucleotides: 7. There are 14 residues in the CDR3. Germline assignment: CDR1 LNHDA and CDR2 SQIVND (reference sequence). The CDR3 reads CASSIGVLGLEQFF. For the CDR3, the DNA is TGTGCCAGTAGTATAGGGGTCCTGGGACTAGAGCAGTTCTTC.

V usage is TRBV7-6 and J usage is TRBJ2-7, with TRBD2 identical over 15 bases. The V segment lost 5 bases and the J segment 7 bases; nucleotides outside the gene matches: 6. The length of the CDR3 is 15 residues. CDR1 SGHVS and CDR2 FNYEAQ come from the germline V gene. The CDR3 nucleotides read TGTGCCAGCAGCCTCGCCGGGACTAGCGGGGGGGAGCAGTACTTC. Encoded protein: CASSLAGTSGGEQYF.

Comments on this clonotype: At one end, the junction sequence differs from germline, possibly due to a read error. The gene calls are TRBV7-9 and TRBJ2-1; no clear D gene. The CDR3 loop spans 11 amino acids. Germline CDR1 and CDR2: SEHNR and FQNEAQ (reference sequence). The CDR3 protein is CASSTQRKTSF. DNA of the CDR3: TGTGCCAGCAGCACCCAACGTAAAACAAGCTTC. Full variable domain (missing parts from reference TRBV7-9 and TRBJ2-1): DTGVSQNPRHKITKRGQNVTFRCDPISEHNRLYWYRQTLGQGPEFLTYFQNEAQLEKSRLLSDRFSAERPKGSFSTLEIQRTEQGDSAMYLCASSTQRKTSFGPGTRLTVL.

The chain employs TRBV12-3 or TRBV12-4 and TRBJ2-3; 9 nucleotides align to TRBD1. V was pared by 3 bases and J by 4 bases, with 5 bases of the junction left unmatched. The CDR3 is 15 amino acids. DNA for the CDR3: TGTGCCAGCAGTTTGACGGGACAGGGCTCAGATACGCAGTATTTT. It specifies CASSLTGQGSDTQYF.

This clonotype was detected a few times. CDR3 DNA sequence: TGTGCCAGCAGGTCATATTCCGAGACCCAGTACTTC. Protein product: CASRSYSETQYF. The chain recombines TRBV2 with TRBJ2-5; unclear D gene. Per the germline V gene, CDR1 is SNHLY and CDR2 is FYNNEI. There are 12 residues in the CDR3. Trimming pared 6 bases from V and 5 bases from J, leaving 10 bases between.

Worth noting for this clonotype: This may stem from a read error, because a much larger clone lies one nucleotide away. The V call is TRBV7-2, the J call TRBJ1-2, with D unclear. Germline CDR1 is SGHTA and CDR2 is FQGNSA. V lost 4 bases, J lost 8 bases, and 14 bases lay in between. CDR3 size: 13 residues. The CDR3, as DNA: TGTGCCAGCAGCTCCCCCCACAACCCGGGCTACACCTTC. It yields the protein CASSSPHNPGYTF.

This clonotype was counted a single time. The rearrangement uses TRBV6-1 and TRBJ1-1; D unresolved. From germline, CDR1 is MNHNS and CDR2 SASEGT. CDR3 length: 15 amino acids. Between the trimmed V and J ends, which lost 2 bases and 10 bases, there was a span of 20 bases. This CDR3 is CASSESTVDLLGAFF. In DNA, the CDR3 is TGTGCCAGCAGTGAAAGTACGGTCGACCTTTTGGGAGCTTTCTTT.

V usage is TRBV20-1 and J usage is TRBJ2-7; D might be TRBD2 (6 bases). The CDR3 sequence is 14 residues long. The V end lost 0 bases, the J end lost 5 bases, and 14 bases lay between the germline ends. Per germline, CDR1 DFQATT and CDR2 SNEGSKA (reference sequence). This chain's CDR3 is CSARDGKGGNEQYF. The CDR3 region has the DNA TGCAGTGCTAGAGATGGGAAGGGAGGCAACGAGCAGTACTTC.

V and J are TRBV5-4 and TRBJ2-7; 7 bases agree with TRBD1. The V gene end was trimmed by 0 bases and the J gene end by 2 bases; junction bases not matched to a gene: 2. CDR1 and CDR2 (germline): SGHNT, YYREEE (reference sequence). The length of the CDR3 is 14 residues. The CDR3 nucleotides are TGTGCCAGCAGCTTGGGGGACAGTCCCTACGAGCAGTACTTC. It is translated as CASSLGDSPYEQYF. Together with reference TRBV5-4 and TRBJ2-7, the CDR3 gives the full variable domain: ETGVTQSPTHLIKTRGQQVTLRCSSQSGHNTVSWYQQALGQGPQFIFQYYREEENGRGNFPPRFSGLQFPNYSSELNVNALELDDSALYLCASSLGDSPYEQYFGPGTRLTVT.